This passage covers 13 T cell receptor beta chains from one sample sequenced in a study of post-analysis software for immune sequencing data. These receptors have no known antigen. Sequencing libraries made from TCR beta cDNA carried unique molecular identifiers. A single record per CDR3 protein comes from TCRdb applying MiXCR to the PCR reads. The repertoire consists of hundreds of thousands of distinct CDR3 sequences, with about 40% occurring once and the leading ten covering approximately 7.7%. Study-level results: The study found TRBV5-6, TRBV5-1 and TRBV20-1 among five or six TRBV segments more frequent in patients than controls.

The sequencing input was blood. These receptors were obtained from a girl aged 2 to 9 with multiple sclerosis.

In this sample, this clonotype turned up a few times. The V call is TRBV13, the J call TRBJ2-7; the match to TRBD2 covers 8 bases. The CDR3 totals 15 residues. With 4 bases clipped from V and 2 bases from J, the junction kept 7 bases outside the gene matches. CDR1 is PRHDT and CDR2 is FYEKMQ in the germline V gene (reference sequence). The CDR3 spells CASSYREGGAYEQYF. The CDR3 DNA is TGTGCCAGCAGCTATCGGGAGGGAGGGGCCTACGAGCAGTACTTC.

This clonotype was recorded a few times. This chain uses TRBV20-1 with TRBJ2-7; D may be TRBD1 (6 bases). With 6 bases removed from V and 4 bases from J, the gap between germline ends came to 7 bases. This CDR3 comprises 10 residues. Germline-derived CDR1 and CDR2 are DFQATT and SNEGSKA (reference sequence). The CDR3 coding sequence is TGCAGTGCCCAGGGGTACGAGCAGTACTTC. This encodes CSAQGYEQYF.

CDR3 sequence reads: CASSYLAGDFSYNEQFF. The CDR3 nucleotides are TGTGCCAGCAGTTATCTAGCGGGAGATTTCTCCTACAATGAGCAGTTCTTC. The V and J genes are TRBV6-2 or TRBV6-3 and TRBJ2-1; 10 bases match TRBD2. J lost 0 bases, V lost 3 bases, and 5 bases had no gene match. This CDR3 has 17 amino acids. Germline lookup yields CDR1 MNHEY and CDR2 SVGEGT.

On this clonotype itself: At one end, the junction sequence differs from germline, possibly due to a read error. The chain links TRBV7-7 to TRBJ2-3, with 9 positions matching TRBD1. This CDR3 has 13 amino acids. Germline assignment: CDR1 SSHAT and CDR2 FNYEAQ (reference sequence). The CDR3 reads CASSPDRGITQYF. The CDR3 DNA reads TGTGCTAGCAGCCCGGACAGGGGAATTACGCAGTATTTT.

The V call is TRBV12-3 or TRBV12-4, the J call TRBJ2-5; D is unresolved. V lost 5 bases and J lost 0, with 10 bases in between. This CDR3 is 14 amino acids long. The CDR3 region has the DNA TGTGCCAGCAGTCAAAATTCGTACCAAGAGACCCAGTACTTC. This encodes CASSQNSYQETQYF.

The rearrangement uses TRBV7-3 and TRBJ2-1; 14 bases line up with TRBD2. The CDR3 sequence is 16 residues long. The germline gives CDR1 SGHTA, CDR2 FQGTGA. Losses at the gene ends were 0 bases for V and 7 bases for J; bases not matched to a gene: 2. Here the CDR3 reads CASSLTTSGRANEQFF. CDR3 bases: TGTGCCAGCAGCTTAACGACTAGCGGGAGGGCAAATGAGCAGTTCTTC.

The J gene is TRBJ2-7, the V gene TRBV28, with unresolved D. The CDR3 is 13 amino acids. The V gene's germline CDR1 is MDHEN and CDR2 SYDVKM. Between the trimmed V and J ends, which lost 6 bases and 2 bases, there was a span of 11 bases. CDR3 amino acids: CASSMDGPYEQYF. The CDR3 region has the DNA TGTGCCAGCAGCATGGACGGGCCCTACGAGCAGTACTTC. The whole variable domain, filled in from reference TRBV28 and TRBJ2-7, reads DVKVTQSSRYLVKRTGEKVFLECVQDMDHENMFWYRQDPGLGLRLIYFSYDVKMKEKGDIPEGYSVSREKKERFSLILESASTNQTSMYLCASSMDGPYEQYFGPGTRLTVT.

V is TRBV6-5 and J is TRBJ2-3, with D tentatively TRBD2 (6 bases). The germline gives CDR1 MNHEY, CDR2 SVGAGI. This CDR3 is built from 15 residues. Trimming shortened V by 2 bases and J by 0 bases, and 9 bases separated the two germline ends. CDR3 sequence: CASSYGGKSTDTQYF. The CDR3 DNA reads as TGTGCCAGCAGTTACGGGGGGAAAAGCACAGATACGCAGTATTTT.

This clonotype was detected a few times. CDR3 nucleotides: TGTGCCAGCTGCACCCCCGACAGGGGTTACAATGAGCAGTTCTTC. Translated, it gives CASCTPDRGYNEQFF. The J gene is TRBJ2-1, the V gene TRBV5-5, with 8 bases aligning to TRBD1. V shed 7 bases and J 4 bases; nucleotides not matched to a gene: 10. The germline V gene has CDR1 SGHKS and CDR2 YYEKEE (reference sequence). The CDR3 length is 15 residues.

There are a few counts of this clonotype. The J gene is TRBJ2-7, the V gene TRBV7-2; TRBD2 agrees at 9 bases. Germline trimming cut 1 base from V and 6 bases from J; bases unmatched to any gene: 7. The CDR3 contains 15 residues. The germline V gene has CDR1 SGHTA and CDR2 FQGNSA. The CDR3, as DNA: TGTGCCAGCAGCTTAGTACGCCTAGCGGGAAGCGAGCAGTACTTC. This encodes CASSLVRLAGSEQYF.

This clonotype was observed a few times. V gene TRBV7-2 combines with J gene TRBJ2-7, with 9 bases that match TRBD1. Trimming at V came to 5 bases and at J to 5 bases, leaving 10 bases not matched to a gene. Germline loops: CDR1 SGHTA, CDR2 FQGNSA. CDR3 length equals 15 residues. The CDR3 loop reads CASSPQDRGKNEQYF. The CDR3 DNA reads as TGTGCCAGCAGCCCCCAAGACAGGGGGAAAAACGAGCAGTACTTC.

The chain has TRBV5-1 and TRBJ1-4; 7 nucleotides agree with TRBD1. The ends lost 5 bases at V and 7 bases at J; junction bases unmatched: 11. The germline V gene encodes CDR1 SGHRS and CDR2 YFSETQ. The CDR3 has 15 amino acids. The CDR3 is CASSSGQVETEKLFF. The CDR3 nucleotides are TGCGCCAGCAGTTCTGGACAGGTCGAGACTGAAAAACTGTTTTTT.

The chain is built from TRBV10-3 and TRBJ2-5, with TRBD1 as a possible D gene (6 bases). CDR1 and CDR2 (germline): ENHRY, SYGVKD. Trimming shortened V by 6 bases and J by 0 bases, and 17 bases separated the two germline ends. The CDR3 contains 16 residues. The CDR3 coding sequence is TGTGCCATCAGAGACTTTACGGACAGATACCAAGAGACCCAGTACTTC. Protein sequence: CAIRDFTDRYQETQYF.